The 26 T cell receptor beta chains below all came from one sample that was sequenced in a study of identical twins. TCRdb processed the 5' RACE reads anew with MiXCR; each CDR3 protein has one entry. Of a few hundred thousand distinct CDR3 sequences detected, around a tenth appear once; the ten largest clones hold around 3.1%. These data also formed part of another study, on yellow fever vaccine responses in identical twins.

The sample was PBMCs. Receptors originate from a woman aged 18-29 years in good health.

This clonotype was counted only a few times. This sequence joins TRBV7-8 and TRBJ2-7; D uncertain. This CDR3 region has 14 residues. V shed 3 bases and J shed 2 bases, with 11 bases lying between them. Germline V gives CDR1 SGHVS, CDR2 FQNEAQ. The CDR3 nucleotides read TGTGCCAGCAGCTTTGAGGTCTCGACCTACGAGCAGTACTTC. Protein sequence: CASSFEVSTYEQYF.

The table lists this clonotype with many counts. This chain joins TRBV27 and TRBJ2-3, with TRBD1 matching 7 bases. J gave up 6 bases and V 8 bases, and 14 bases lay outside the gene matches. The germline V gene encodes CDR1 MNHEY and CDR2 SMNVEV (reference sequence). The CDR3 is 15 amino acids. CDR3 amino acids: CASRTGAGILDTQYF. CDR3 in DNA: TGTGCCAGCCGCACAGGGGCCGGGATTCTTGATACGCAGTATTTT.

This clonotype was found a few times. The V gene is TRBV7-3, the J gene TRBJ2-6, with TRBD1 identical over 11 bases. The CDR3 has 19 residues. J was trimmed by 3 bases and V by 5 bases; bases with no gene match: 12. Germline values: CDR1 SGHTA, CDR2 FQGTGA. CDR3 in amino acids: CASSPPFGQGANGANVLTF. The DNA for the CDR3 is TGTGCCAGCAGCCCCCCCTTTGGACAGGGGGCGAATGGGGCCAACGTCCTGACTTTC.

DNA for the CDR3: TGCGCCAGTGGTTTGAGGGTGAACACTGAAGCTTTCTTT. The encoded protein is CASGLRVNTEAFF. V and J are TRBV5-1 and TRBJ1-1; D is undetermined. This CDR3 comprises 13 residues. Trimming removed 8 bases from V and 0 bases from J, with 11 bases in between. Germline CDR1 and CDR2: SGHRS and YFSETQ.

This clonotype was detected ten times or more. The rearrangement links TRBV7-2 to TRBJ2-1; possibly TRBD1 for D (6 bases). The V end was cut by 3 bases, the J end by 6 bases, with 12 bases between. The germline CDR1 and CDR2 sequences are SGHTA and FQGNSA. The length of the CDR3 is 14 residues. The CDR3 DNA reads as TGTGCCAGCAGCTTTAGACAGGCTCGCAATGAGCAGTTCTTC. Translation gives CASSFRQARNEQFF.

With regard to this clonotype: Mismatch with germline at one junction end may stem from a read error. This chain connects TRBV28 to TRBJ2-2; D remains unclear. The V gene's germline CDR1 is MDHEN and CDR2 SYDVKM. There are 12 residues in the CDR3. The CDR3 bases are TGTGCCTCCCTTGGGAACCCCGGGGAGCTGTTTTTT. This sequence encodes CASLGNPGELFF.

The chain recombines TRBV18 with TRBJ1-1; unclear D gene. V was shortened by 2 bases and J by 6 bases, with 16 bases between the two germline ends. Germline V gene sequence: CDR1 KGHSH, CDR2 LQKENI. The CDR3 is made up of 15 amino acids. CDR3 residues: CASSPVFRAGPEAFF. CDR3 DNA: TGTGCCAGCTCACCAGTTTTCCGCGCTGGTCCTGAAGCTTTCTTT. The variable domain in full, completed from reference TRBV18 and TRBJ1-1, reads NAGVMQNPRHLVRRRGQEARLRCSPMKGHSHVYWYRQLPEEGLKFMVYLQKENIIDESGMPKERFSAEFPKEGPSILRIQQVVRGDSAAYFCASSPVFRAGPEAFFGQGTRLTVV.

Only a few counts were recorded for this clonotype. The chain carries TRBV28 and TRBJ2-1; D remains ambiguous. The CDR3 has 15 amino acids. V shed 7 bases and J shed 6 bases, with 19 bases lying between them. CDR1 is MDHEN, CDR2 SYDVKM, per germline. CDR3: CASTPTPGRSNEQFF. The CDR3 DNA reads TGTGCCAGCACCCCGACTCCAGGTCGGTCCAATGAGCAGTTCTTC.

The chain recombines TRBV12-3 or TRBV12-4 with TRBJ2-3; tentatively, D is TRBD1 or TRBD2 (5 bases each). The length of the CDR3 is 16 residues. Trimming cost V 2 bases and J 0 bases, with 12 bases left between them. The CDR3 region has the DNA TGTGCCAGCAGTTTAAACGGGGCAGGGAGCACAGATACGCAGTATTTT. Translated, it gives CASSLNGAGSTDTQYF.

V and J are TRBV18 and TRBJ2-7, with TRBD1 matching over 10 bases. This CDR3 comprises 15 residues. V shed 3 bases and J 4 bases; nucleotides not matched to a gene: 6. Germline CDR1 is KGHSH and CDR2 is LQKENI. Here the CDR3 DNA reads TGTGCCAGCTCACCCCCCGGGACAGGGGAGTACGAGCAGTACTTC. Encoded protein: CASSPPGTGEYEQYF.

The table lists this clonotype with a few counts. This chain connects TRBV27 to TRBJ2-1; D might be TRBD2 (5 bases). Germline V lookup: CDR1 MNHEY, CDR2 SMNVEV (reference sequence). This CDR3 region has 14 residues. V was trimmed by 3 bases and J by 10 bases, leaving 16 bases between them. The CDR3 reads CASSLNFGVGEQFF. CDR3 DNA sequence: TGTGCCAGCAGTTTGAATTTCGGGGTGGGAGAGCAGTTCTTC.

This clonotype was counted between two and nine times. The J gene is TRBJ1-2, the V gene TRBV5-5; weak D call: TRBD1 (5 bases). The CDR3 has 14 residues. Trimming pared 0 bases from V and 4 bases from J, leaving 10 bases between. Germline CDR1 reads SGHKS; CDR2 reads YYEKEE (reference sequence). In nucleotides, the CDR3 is TGTGCCAGCAGCTTGGAACGACAGTCCTATGGCTACACCTTC. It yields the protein CASSLERQSYGYTF. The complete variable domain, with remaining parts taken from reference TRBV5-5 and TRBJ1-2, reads DAGVTQSPTHLIKTRGQQVTLRCSPISGHKSVSWYQQVLGQGPQFIFQYYEKEERGRGNFPDRFSARQFPNYSSELNVNALLLGDSALYLCASSLERQSYGYTFGSGTRLTVV.

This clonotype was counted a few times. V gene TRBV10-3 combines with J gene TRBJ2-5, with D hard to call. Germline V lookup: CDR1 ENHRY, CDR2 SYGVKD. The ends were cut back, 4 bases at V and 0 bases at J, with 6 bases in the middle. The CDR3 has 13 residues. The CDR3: CAISGTYQETQYF. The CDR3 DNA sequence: TGTGCCATCAGTGGCACGTACCAAGAGACCCAGTACTTC.

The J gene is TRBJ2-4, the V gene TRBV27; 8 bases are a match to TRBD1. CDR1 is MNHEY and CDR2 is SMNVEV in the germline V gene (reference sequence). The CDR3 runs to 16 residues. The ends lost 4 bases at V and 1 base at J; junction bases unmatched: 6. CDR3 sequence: CASSSPRTGAKNIQYF. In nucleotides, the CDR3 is TGTGCCAGCAGTTCACCCCGGACAGGGGCCAAAAACATTCAGTACTTC.

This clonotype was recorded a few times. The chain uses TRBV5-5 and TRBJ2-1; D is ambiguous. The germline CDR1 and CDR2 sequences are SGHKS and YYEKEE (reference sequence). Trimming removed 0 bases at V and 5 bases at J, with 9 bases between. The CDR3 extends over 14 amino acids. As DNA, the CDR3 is TGTGCCAGCAGCTTGGGCGTGTGGGACAATGAGCAGTTCTTC. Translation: CASSLGVWDNEQFF.

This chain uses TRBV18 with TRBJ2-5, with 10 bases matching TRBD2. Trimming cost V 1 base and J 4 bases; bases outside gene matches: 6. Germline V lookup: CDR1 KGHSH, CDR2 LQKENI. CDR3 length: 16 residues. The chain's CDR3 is CASSPQTSGPLETQYF. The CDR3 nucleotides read TGTGCCAGCTCACCACAGACTAGCGGGCCCCTAGAGACCCAGTACTTC.

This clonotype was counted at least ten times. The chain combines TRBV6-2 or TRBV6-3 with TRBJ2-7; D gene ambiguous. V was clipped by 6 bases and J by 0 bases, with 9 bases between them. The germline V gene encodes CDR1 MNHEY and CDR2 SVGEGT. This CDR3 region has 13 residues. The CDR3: CASRARSSYEQYF. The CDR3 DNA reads TGTGCCAGCAGGGCTCGGAGCTCCTACGAGCAGTACTTC.

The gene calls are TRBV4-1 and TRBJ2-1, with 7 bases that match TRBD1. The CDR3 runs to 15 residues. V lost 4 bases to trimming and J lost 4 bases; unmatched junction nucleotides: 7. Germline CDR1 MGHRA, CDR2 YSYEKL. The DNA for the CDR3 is TGCGCCAGCAGCCTTACAGGGGTTAGGTACAATGAGCAGTTCTTC. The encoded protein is CASSLTGVRYNEQFF.

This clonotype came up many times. The CDR3 spells CASSLAPNTEAFF. The CDR3 DNA sequence: TGCGCCAGCAGCTTGGCCCCGAACACTGAAGCTTTCTTT. The chain links TRBV5-1 to TRBJ1-1; D is ambiguous. This CDR3 contains 13 residues. Per the germline V gene, CDR1 is SGHRS and CDR2 is YFSETQ. The V gene lost 0 bases and the J gene lost 1 base, with 4 bases spanning the gap.

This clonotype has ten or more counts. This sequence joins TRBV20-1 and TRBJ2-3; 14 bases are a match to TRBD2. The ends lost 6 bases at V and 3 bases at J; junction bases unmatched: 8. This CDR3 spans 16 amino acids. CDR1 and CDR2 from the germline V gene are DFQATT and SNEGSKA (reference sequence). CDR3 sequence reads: CSAAHGTSGRTDTQYF. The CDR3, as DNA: TGCAGTGCCGCACACGGGACTAGCGGGAGAACAGATACGCAGTATTTT.

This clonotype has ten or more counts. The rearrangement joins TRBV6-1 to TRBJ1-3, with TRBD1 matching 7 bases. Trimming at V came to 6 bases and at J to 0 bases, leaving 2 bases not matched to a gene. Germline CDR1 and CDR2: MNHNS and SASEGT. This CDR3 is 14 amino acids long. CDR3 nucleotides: TGTGCCAGCAGGGGACAGAGCTCTGGAAACACCATATATTTT. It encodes CASRGQSSGNTIYF.

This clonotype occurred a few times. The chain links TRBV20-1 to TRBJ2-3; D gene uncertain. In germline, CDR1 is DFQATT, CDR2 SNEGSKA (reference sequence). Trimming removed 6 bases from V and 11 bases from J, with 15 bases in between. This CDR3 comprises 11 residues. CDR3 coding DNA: TGCAGTGCCGTTACATTAGATGAGCAGTATTTT. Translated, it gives CSAVTLDEQYF.

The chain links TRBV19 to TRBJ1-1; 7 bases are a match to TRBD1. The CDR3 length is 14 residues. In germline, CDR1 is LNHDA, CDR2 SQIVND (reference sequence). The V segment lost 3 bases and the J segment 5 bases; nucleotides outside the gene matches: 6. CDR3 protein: CASSMIRGDTEAFF. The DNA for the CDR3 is TGTGCCAGTAGTATGATCAGGGGGGATACTGAAGCTTTCTTT.

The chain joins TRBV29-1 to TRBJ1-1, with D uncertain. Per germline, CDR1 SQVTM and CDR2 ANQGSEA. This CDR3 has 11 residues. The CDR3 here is CSPSRGTEAFF. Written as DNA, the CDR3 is TGCAGTCCTTCCCGGGGCACTGAAGCTTTCTTT.

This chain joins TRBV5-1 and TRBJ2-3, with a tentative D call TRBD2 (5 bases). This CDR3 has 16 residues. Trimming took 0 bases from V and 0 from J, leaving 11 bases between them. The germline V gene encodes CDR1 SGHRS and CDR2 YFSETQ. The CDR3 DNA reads TGCGCCAGCAGCTTGGTGGACGGACTTAGCACAGATACGCAGTATTTT. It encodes CASSLVDGLSTDTQYF.

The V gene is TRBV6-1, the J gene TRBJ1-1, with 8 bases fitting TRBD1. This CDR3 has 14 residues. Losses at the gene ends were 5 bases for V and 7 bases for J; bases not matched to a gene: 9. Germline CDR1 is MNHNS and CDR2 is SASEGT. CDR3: CASSSGQGLDEAFF. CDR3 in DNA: TGTGCCAGCAGTAGTGGACAGGGATTAGATGAAGCTTTCTTT.